These 10 T cell receptor beta chains share one sample of origin, sequenced in a study of metastatic and nonmetastatic thyroid tumors. TCRdb reanalyzed the PCR reads via MiXCR. Here the sample spans about 92,000 clones, around 14% being singletons. Patients had received no treatment of any kind before thyroid surgery. The sample consisted of blood. The receptors stem from a female donor with papillary thyroid cancer or a benign thyroid nodule (not recorded which). Some clones in this sample may be carry-over from other donors' samples.

This clone was detected a few times. Possible read error: a much larger clone is one base away. V and J are TRBV12-3 or TRBV12-4 and TRBJ1-1, with 10 bases aligning to TRBD1. V trimming: 3 bases; J trimming: 6 bases; junction bases outside the gene matches: 10. The CDR3 has 16 residues. The CDR3 DNA sequence: TGTGCCAGCAGTTTGTGGGCGGACAGGGGGTTAGCTGAAGCTTTCTTT. Its protein product is CASSLWADRGLAEAFF.

There are a few counts of this clone. This may come from a read error, since a much larger clone is one base off. The chain carries TRBV10-3 and TRBJ2-3, with 10 nucleotides matching TRBD1. Losses at the gene ends were 9 bases for V and 5 bases for J; bases not matched to a gene: 11. The CDR3 is made up of 15 amino acids. The V gene's germline CDR1 is ENHRY and CDR2 SYGVKD. The CDR3 coding sequence is TGTGCCATGGGACAGGGGTATCCCCACAGAGATACGCAGTATTTT. It is translated as CAMGQGYPHRDTQYF.

This clone was recorded at least ten times. This sequence joins TRBV2 and TRBJ1-1; D not certain. This CDR3 contains 12 residues. Germline V CDR1 and CDR2: SNHLY, FYNNEI. V shed 7 bases and J shed 5 bases, with 11 bases lying between them. The CDR3 here is CASTVGGTEAFF. Written as DNA, the CDR3 is TGTGCCAGCACCGTTGGTGGAACTGAAGCTTTCTTT.

This clone was counted only a few times. The junction departs from germline at one end; a sequencing error may be responsible. The V call is TRBV5-6, the J call TRBJ1-1; D may be TRBD1 (5 bases). The V gene's germline CDR1 is SGHDT and CDR2 YYEEEE. This CDR3 has 13 amino acids. This CDR3 is CASSPSLQGGVLF. The CDR3 nucleotides read TGTGCCAGCAGCCCTTCCCTGCAGGGTGGCGTTTTATTT. Supplemented by reference TRBV5-6 and TRBJ1-1, the full variable domain reads DAGVTQSPTHLIKTRGQQVTLRCSPKSGHDTVSWYQQALGQGPQFIFQYYEEEERQRGNFPDRFSGHQFPNYSSELNVNALLLGDSALYLCASSPSLQGGVLFGQGTRLTVV.

This clone has more than one count but fewer than ten. This chain joins TRBV4-2 and TRBJ2-3, with D hard to call. Trimming removed 2 bases from V and 3 bases from J, with 6 bases in between. The CDR3 sequence is 13 residues long. The germline CDR1 and CDR2 sequences are LGHNA and YNFKEQ. CDR3 region: CASSQRPTDTQYF. CDR3 DNA: TGTGCCAGCAGCCAACGACCGACAGATACGCAGTATTTT.

With respect to this clone: A read error is possible here, since a much larger clone lies one base away. The sample has other DNA sequences that encode this CDR3 too. The chain uses TRBV28 and TRBJ2-1; the D is unclear. CDR1 and CDR2 from the germline V gene are MDHEN and SYDVKM. This CDR3 spans 15 amino acids. V shed 7 bases and J shed 7 bases, with 20 bases lying between them. CDR3 sequence (DNA): TGTGCCAGCACCCGTTCCGGTACAGAAGGGAATGAGCAGTTCTTC. This encodes CASTRSGTEGNEQFF.

At least ten counts were recorded for this clone. Here the CDR3 reads CASSVWQGASYEQYF. The DNA for the CDR3 is TGTGCCAGCAGTGTGTGGCAGGGGGCATCCTACGAGCAGTACTTC. V usage is TRBV28 and J usage is TRBJ2-7; 8 nucleotides line up with TRBD1. The CDR3 has 15 amino acids. J was trimmed by 1 base and V by 5 bases; bases with no gene match: 7. The germline gives CDR1 MDHEN, CDR2 SYDVKM.

This clone was recorded at least ten times. This sequence joins TRBV9 and TRBJ2-3; D is uncertain. Germline assignment: CDR1 SGDLS and CDR2 YYNGEE. V was trimmed by 0 bases and J by 4 bases, leaving 3 bases between them. This CDR3 is built from 12 residues. The CDR3 DNA is TGTGCCAGCAGCGTAGACTCAGATACGCAGTATTTT. Translation gives CASSVDSDTQYF.

On this clone: A much more abundant neighbour one base away suggests this may be a read error. The chain uses TRBV5-1 and TRBJ2-3, with 9 positions matching TRBD1. The CDR3 runs 15 residues. CDR1 SGHRS and CDR2 YFSETQ come from the germline V gene. J was trimmed by 3 bases and V by 7 bases; bases with no gene match: 9. The CDR3 sequence is CASGRGGTGTDTQYF. DNA for the CDR3: TGCGCCAGCGGCCGGGGCGGGACAGGGACAGATACGCAGTATTTT.

Ten or more counts support this clone. This chain uses TRBV7-6 with TRBJ2-6; no reliable D call. Trimming pared 1 base from V and 0 bases from J, leaving 10 bases between. Germline CDR1 SGHVS, CDR2 FNYEAQ. The CDR3 spans 17 residues. CDR3 amino acids: CASSLVRGRSGANVLTF. In nucleotides, the CDR3 is TGTGCCAGCAGCTTAGTCCGAGGCCGCTCTGGGGCCAACGTCCTGACTTTC.